This passage covers 12 T cell receptor beta chains from one sample sequenced in a study of blood T cell repertoires in COVID-19. TCRdb's copy holds only in-frame clones and misses some; the assay was immunoSEQ multiplex PCR. The sample holds 200,000 to 250,000 clones, about nine tenths seen once. The sequenced material came from peripheral blood. The receptors shown here come from a man younger than 40 with COVID-19, enrolled during active disease.

The table lists this clone with a few counts. The chain uses TRBV7-9 and TRBJ2-7; TRBD1 aligns across 9 bases. The junction had 8 bases not matched to a gene; V was cut back by 5 bases and J by 3 bases. Germline-derived CDR1 and CDR2 are SEHNR and FQNEAQ (reference sequence). CDR3 length: 15 residues. The CDR3 protein is CASSPRDRVGYEQYF. The CDR3 nucleotides are TGTGCCAGCAGCCCACGGGACAGGGTTGGCTACGAGCAGTACTTC.

The V gene is TRBV10-2, the J gene TRBJ1-2, with D perhaps matching TRBD1 (5 bases). The CDR3 contains 14 residues. Trimming took off 2 bases at V and 7 bases at J, with 14 bases between the two ends. CDR1 is WSHSY and CDR2 is SAAADI in the germline V gene. DNA for the CDR3: TGCGCCAGCAGTGAGAGCGGGGGAGTGTTTGGCTACACCTTC. This translates into CASSESGGVFGYTF.

This chain connects TRBV18 to TRBJ1-2, with D possibly being TRBD1 (5 bases). Germline V gives CDR1 KGHSH, CDR2 LQKENI. V lost 4 bases and J 2 bases, leaving 8 bases between the germline ends. The CDR3 consists of 13 residues. CDR3 nucleotides: TGTGCCAGCTCACGTGCAGGGAACTATGGCTACACCTTC. It translates to CASSRAGNYGYTF. Variable domain in full (rest from reference TRBV18 and TRBJ1-2): NAGVMQNPRHLVRRRGQEARLRCSPMKGHSHVYWYRQLPEEGLKFMVYLQKENIIDESGMPKERFSAEFPKEGPSILRIQQVVRGDSAAYFCASSRAGNYGYTFGSGTRLTVV.

The rearrangement links TRBV19 to TRBJ1-1; no clear D. V lost 5 bases, J lost 2 bases, and 9 bases lay in between. The CDR3 extends over 13 amino acids. Germline CDR1 is LNHDA and CDR2 is SQIVND (reference sequence). The CDR3 sequence: CASSVAENTEAFF. DNA for the CDR3: TGTGCCAGTAGTGTGGCAGAAAACACTGAAGCTTTCTTT.

The rearrangement links TRBV30 to TRBJ1-4, with D perhaps TRBD1 (5 bases). V lost 5 bases and J lost 7, with 20 bases in between. From germline, CDR1 is GTSNPN and CDR2 SVGIG (reference sequence). The CDR3 has 15 residues. CDR3 in DNA: TGTGCCTGGGGACAAAAGAAGGGGACTTTTGAAAAACTGTTTTTT. Amino acid sequence: CAWGQKKGTFEKLFF.

The chain employs TRBV19 and TRBJ1-4, with 8 positions matching TRBD1. Germline V CDR1 and CDR2: LNHDA, SQIVND (reference sequence). This CDR3 is 14 amino acids long. With V trimmed by 5 bases and J by 7 bases, 6 bases remained unmatched. CDR3 nucleotides: TGTGCCAGTAGTGCGGCAGGGGGCCGTGAAAAACTGTTTTTT. Protein sequence: CASSAAGGREKLFF. Together with reference TRBV19 and TRBJ1-4, the CDR3 gives the full variable domain: DGGITQSPKYLFRKEGQNVTLSCEQNLNHDAMYWYRQDPGQGLRLIYYSQIVNDFQKGDIAEGYSVSREKKESFPLTVTSAQKNPTAFYLCASSAAGGREKLFFGSGTQLSVL.

J is TRBJ1-3 and V is TRBV19, with a tentative D call TRBD1 (5 bases). The germline V gene encodes CDR1 LNHDA and CDR2 SQIVND (reference sequence). The CDR3 spans 13 residues. V was pared by 8 bases and J by 4 bases, with 12 bases between. This CDR3 is CASGSGAGNTIYF. The DNA of the CDR3 is TGTGCCAGTGGCAGTGGGGCGGGAAACACCATATATTTT.

The chain has TRBV5-1 and TRBJ2-1; TRBD2 matches 10 bases. V lost 2 bases, J lost 5 bases, and 4 bases stayed unmatched. Germline V CDR1 and CDR2: SGHRS, YFSETQ. The CDR3 extends over 15 amino acids. CDR3 nucleotide sequence: TGCGCCAGCAGCTTAAGCGGGGGGGCCAACAATGAGCAGTTCTTC. This translates into CASSLSGGANNEQFF.

This chain links TRBV6-5 with TRBJ1-5; D gene ambiguous. CDR1 MNHEY and CDR2 SVGAGI come from the germline V gene. The CDR3 is 15 residues long. V was shortened by 6 bases and J by 0 bases, with 12 bases between the two germline ends. CDR3 in amino acids: CASRPDGNSNQPQHF. The CDR3 DNA follows: TGTGCCAGCAGACCGGACGGGAATAGCAATCAGCCCCAGCATTTT.

The chain links TRBV18 to TRBJ2-7; D is unclear. V was clipped by 3 bases and J by 0 bases, with 12 bases between them. CDR3 length: 15 amino acids. CDR1 is KGHSH and CDR2 is LQKENI in the germline V gene. The CDR3 protein is CASSPIFESSYEQYF. Here the CDR3 DNA reads TGTGCCAGCTCACCGATCTTTGAGAGCTCCTACGAGCAGTACTTC.

The chain has TRBV4-1 and TRBJ2-2; tentative D call: TRBD1 (6 bases). The germline V gene has CDR1 MGHRA and CDR2 YSYEKL. V dropped 5 bases and J dropped 2 bases, with 12 bases sitting between them. This CDR3 is 15 amino acids long. The CDR3 bases are TGCGCCAGCAGCAGACAGGATGCCAACACCGGGGAGCTGTTTTTT. Translating gives CASSRQDANTGELFF.

The J gene is TRBJ2-3, the V gene TRBV19, with 12 bases aligning to TRBD2. J was trimmed by 7 bases and V by 4 bases; bases with no gene match: 9. Germline lookup yields CDR1 LNHDA and CDR2 SQIVND (reference sequence). This CDR3 has 16 amino acids. CDR3 residues: CASSTPSGGAFNTQYF. CDR3 DNA sequence: TGTGCCAGTAGTACTCCTAGCGGGGGGGCTTTTAATACGCAGTATTTT.